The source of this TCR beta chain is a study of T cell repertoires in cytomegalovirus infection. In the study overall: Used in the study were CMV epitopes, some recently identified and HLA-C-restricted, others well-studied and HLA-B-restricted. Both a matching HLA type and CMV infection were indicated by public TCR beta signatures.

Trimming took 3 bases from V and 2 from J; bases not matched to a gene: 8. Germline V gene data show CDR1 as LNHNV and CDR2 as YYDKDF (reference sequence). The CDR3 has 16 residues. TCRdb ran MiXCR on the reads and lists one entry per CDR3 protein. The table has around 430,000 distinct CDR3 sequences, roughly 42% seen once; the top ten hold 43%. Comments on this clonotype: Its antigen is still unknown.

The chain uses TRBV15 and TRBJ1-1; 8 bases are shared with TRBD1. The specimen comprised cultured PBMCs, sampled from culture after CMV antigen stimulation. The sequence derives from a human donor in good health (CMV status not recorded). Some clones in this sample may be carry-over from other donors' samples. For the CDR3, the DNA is TGTGCCACCAGCAGGGGTAGACAGGGGCTAAACACTGAAGCTTTCTTT. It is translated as CATSRGRQGLNTEAFF.